This T cell receptor (beta chain) was profiled in a study of Graves' ophthalmopathy and Graves' hyperthyroidism. Germline lookup yields CDR1 DFQATT and CDR2 SNEGSKA (reference sequence). V lost 0 bases to trimming and J lost 1 base, with 12 bases between them. CDR3 length equals 16 residues. The authors amplified TCR beta CDR3 regions from RNA transcripts. HTBI primers primed a first-round RT-PCR, and a second-round multiplex PCR followed. TCRdb ran MiXCR on the multiplex PCR reads and lists one entry per CDR3 protein. The data hold about 700,000 distinct CDR3 sequences, with under 50% observed a single time.

Material: peripheral blood. V gene TRBV20-1 combines with J gene TRBJ2-2; TRBD2 is a possible D gene (5 bases). The clonotype comes from an adult man with Graves' ophthalmopathy. The CDR3: CSARDFLGMNTGELFF. The CDR3 DNA reads as TGCAGTGCTAGAGATTTTCTCGGGATGAACACCGGGGAGCTGTTTTTT.